The 5 T cell receptor beta chains presented below share a single source sample, sequenced in a study of control samples from healthy donors and cancer patients. Some clones are missing from TCRdb's copy, which holds only in-frame ones; the method was immunoSEQ multiplex PCR. The sample contains tens of thousands of clones, 85% to 95% of which appear only once. The source material was PBMCs. The source is a man younger than 45 with colorectal cancer.

This CDR3 is CASSLAPTDTQYF. The CDR3 nucleotides read TGTGCCAGCAGCTTAGCGCCCACAGATACGCAGTATTTT. The chain joins TRBV7-8 to TRBJ2-3, with D uncertain. V lost 0 bases and J 2 bases, leaving 3 bases between the germline ends. The CDR3 consists of 13 residues. Germline values: CDR1 SGHVS, CDR2 FQNEAQ. The full variable domain, with the rest looked up from reference TRBV7-8 and TRBJ2-3, is GAGVSQSPRYKVAKRGQDVALRCDPISGHVSLFWYQQALGQGPEFLTYFQNEAQLDKSGLPSDRFFAERPEGSVSTLKIQRTQQEDSAVYLCASSLAPTDTQYFGPGTRLTVL.

The chain has TRBV7-9 and TRBJ1-1; no firm D call. V dropped 5 bases and J dropped 0 bases, with 4 bases sitting between them. Per the germline V gene, CDR1 is SEHNR and CDR2 is FQNEAQ (reference sequence). CDR3 length equals 12 residues. The CDR3 region is CASSVMNTEAFF. The CDR3 nucleotides are TGTGCCAGCAGCGTAATGAACACTGAAGCTTTCTTT.

V is TRBV19 and J is TRBJ2-7; TRBD1 matches at 7 bases. V was pared by 4 bases and J by 6 bases, with 6 bases of the junction left unmatched. The CDR3 sequence is 13 residues long. The germline CDR1 and CDR2 sequences are LNHDA and SQIVND (reference sequence). CDR3 in amino acids: CASSSTGVGEQYV. The DNA for the CDR3 is TGTGCCAGTAGTAGTACAGGGGTTGGCGAGCAGTACGTC.

This clone has just one count. DNA of the CDR3: TGTGCCAGCAGTGAAGGCCGGAGCGGGGGGCCCTCCTACGAGCAGTACTTC. Its protein is CASSEGRSGGPSYEQYF. J is TRBJ2-7 and V is TRBV25-1, with 9 positions matching TRBD2. With 2 bases clipped from V and 0 bases from J, the junction kept 8 bases outside the gene matches. The germline CDR1 and CDR2 sequences are MGHDK and SYGVNS. The CDR3 runs 17 residues.

This sequence joins TRBV6-2 or TRBV6-3 and TRBJ1-2; D gene ambiguous. CDR1 is MNHEY, CDR2 SVGEGT, per germline. V lost 5 bases and J lost 3, with 7 bases in between. This CDR3 has 12 residues. CDR3: CASSPDYYGYTF. CDR3 coding DNA: TGTGCCAGCAGTCCGGACTACTATGGCTACACCTTC.